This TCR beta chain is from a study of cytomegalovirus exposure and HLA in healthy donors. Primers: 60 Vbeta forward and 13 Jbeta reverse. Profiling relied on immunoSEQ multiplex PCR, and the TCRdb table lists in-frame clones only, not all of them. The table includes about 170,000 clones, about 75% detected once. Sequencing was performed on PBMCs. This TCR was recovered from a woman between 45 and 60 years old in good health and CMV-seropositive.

The CDR3, as DNA: TGTGCCAGCAGACGAGCGGACGGGTCCTACAATGAGCAGTTCTTC. Translated, it gives CASRRADGSYNEQFF. This chain connects TRBV6-6 to TRBJ2-1; TRBD2 might be the D (5 bases). Trimming shortened V by 6 bases and J by 1 base, and 13 bases separated the two germline ends. The CDR3 length is 15 residues. The germline gives CDR1 MNHNY, CDR2 SVGAGI (reference sequence).